This T cell receptor beta chain comes out of a study of blood T cell repertoires in COVID-19. CDR1 is SGHVS, CDR2 FQNEAQ, per germline. CDR3 length: 15 amino acids. Trimming took off 3 bases at V and 0 bases at J, with 11 bases between the two ends. The method was immunoSEQ multiplex PCR; TCRdb's version includes in-frame clones alone and lacks a portion of them. This table has about 140,000 clones, about 80% appearing once. The sequenced sample was peripheral blood. This chain connects TRBV7-8 to TRBJ1-1; D perhaps matches TRBD1 (5 bases). This clonotype originated in a man over 45 with acute or convalescent COVID-19. The CDR3 sequence: CASSLGGFMNTEAFF. DNA for the CDR3: TGTGCCAGCAGCTTGGGGGGATTTATGAACACTGAAGCTTTCTTT.